This TCR beta chain was profiled in a study of blood T cell repertoires in COVID-19. Produced via immunoSEQ multiplex PCR; TCRdb's table is partial and in-frame only. The sample yields about 240,000 clones, 88% seen once. Trimming cost V 5 bases and J 1 base, with 22 bases left between them. The length of the CDR3 is 18 residues. Germline CDR1 reads SGHVS; CDR2 reads FNYEAQ. The sequenced sample consisted of peripheral blood. V gene TRBV7-6 combines with J gene TRBJ2-3; a possible D gene is TRBD2 (7 bases). The receptor was derived from a woman in her 40s who had recovered from COVID-19. The CDR3 nucleotides read TGTGCCAGCAGCGCAGGGGCTAGCGGCCCCCGGGGCACAGATACGCAGTATTTT. Its protein product is CASSAGASGPRGTDTQYF.